Presented here are 28 T cell receptor beta chains from one specimen sequenced in a study of T cell responses to AZD1222 COVID-19 vaccine. Data came from immunoSEQ multiplex PCR; TCRdb stores just in-frame clones and leaves some out. The sample has roughly 110,000 clones; about 85% are singletons. The material was peripheral blood, obtained 28 days after the second AZD1222 dose. These receptors were collected from an adult who received the AZD1222 COVID-19 vaccine.

The chain links TRBV7-9 to TRBJ1-2; D may be TRBD1 (5 bases). V was shortened by 6 bases and J by 4 bases, with 21 bases between the two germline ends. The CDR3 is made up of 16 amino acids. Germline V gene lookup returns CDR1 SEHNR and CDR2 FQNEAQ (reference sequence). The CDR3 protein is CASRDTKGPQSYGYTF. The CDR3 DNA sequence: TGTGCCAGCAGGGACACAAAAGGACCACAGAGCTATGGCTACACCTTC.

V gene TRBV5-1 combines with J gene TRBJ1-3, with D maybe TRBD1 (6 bases). V shed 4 bases and J shed 0 bases, with 14 bases lying between them. From germline, CDR1 is SGHRS and CDR2 YFSETQ. CDR3 size: 16 residues. The CDR3 DNA sequence: TGCGCCAGCAGCCCCGGACAGACGATCTCTGGAAACACCATATATTTT. Residues: CASSPGQTISGNTIYF.

About this clone: Its ends do not fully match the called genes, so a read error is possible. The chain has TRBV5-4 and TRBJ1-2, with a tentative D call TRBD1 (6 bases). The CDR3 covers 13 residues. Per the germline V gene, CDR1 is SGHNT and CDR2 is YYREEE (reference sequence). CDR3 nucleotides: TGTGCCAGCAGCTCCTCGGATGGACAGACTCCCCACTTC. It yields the protein CASSSSDGQTPHF.

Ten or more counts support this clone. The chain recombines TRBV30 with TRBJ1-2; D is possibly TRBD1 (5 bases). The germline V gene has CDR1 GTSNPN and CDR2 SVGIG (reference sequence). Trimming took off 2 bases at V and 2 bases at J, with 9 bases between the two ends. CDR3 length equals 13 residues. The CDR3 coding sequence is TGTGCCTGGAGTCGACAGACGAACTATGGCTACACCTTC. Protein: CAWSRQTNYGYTF.

J is TRBJ1-2 and V is TRBV5-5, with unresolved D. From germline, CDR1 is SGHKS and CDR2 YYEKEE (reference sequence). This CDR3 has 15 amino acids. Trimming took off 0 bases at V and 1 base at J, with 10 bases between the two ends. CDR3 nucleotide sequence: TGTGCCAGCAGCTTGGGGATGGGCCTTAACTATGGCTACACCTTC. Its protein is CASSLGMGLNYGYTF.

The J gene is TRBJ1-1, the V gene TRBV19, with D maybe TRBD1 (5 bases). Trimming removed 6 bases from V and 0 bases from J, with 11 bases in between. CDR3 length equals 14 residues. Per the germline V gene, CDR1 is LNHDA and CDR2 is SQIVND (reference sequence). The CDR3 loop is CASSQGLLNTEAFF. As DNA, the CDR3 is TGTGCCAGTAGCCAGGGACTTTTGAACACTGAAGCTTTCTTT.

This chain links TRBV7-6 with TRBJ1-1; maybe TRBD1 (5 bases). Germline CDR1 reads SGHVS; CDR2 reads FNYEAQ. CDR3 length: 13 residues. Between the trimmed V and J ends, which lost 6 bases and 0 bases, there was a span of 8 bases. In DNA, the CDR3 is TGTGCCAGCAGAAAACAGGTGAACACTGAAGCTTTCTTT. This translates into CASRKQVNTEAFF.

The J gene is TRBJ2-5, the V gene TRBV28; D is perhaps TRBD2 (7 bases). CDR3 length: 15 residues. Trimming took off 3 bases at V and 6 bases at J, with 17 bases between the two ends. The germline V gene has CDR1 MDHEN and CDR2 SYDVKM. The CDR3 is CASSFGGRGAQTQYF. Written as DNA, the CDR3 is TGTGCCAGCAGTTTCGGTGGGAGGGGGGCGCAGACCCAGTACTTC.

The J gene is TRBJ2-6, the V gene TRBV9, with no clear D. Germline values: CDR1 SGDLS, CDR2 YYNGEE. This CDR3 is built from 13 residues. Trimming stripped 0 bases from V and 13 bases from J, with 11 bases between. CDR3: CASSVGTYGVLTF. CDR3 DNA: TGTGCCAGCAGCGTAGGCACATACGGGGTCCTGACTTTC.

In regard to this clone: At the DNA level, this CDR3 is encoded by other sequences in the same sample as well. V gene TRBV9 combines with J gene TRBJ2-2, with 7 bases lining up with TRBD2. This CDR3 contains 14 residues. Unmatched junction bases numbered 0, after V lost 0 bases and J lost 4 bases. Germline V CDR1 and CDR2: SGDLS, YYNGEE. The CDR3 here is CASSVGGGTGELFF. In nucleotides, the CDR3 is TGTGCCAGCAGCGTAGGGGGGGGCACCGGGGAGCTGTTTTTT.

This clone was seen just once. CDR3 protein: CASSSTGRGVNEQYF. The CDR3 DNA reads as TGTGCCAGCAGTTCAACGGGCAGGGGTGTCAACGAGCAGTACTTC. This chain connects TRBV28 to TRBJ2-7; a weak D match, TRBD1 (6 bases). Trimming shortened V by 4 bases and J by 5 bases, and 18 bases separated the two germline ends. The CDR3 contains 15 residues. CDR1 and CDR2 (germline): MDHEN, SYDVKM.

V and J are TRBV27 and TRBJ1-1; D is possibly TRBD1 (5 bases). Trimming stripped 5 bases from V and 10 bases from J, with 17 bases between. CDR1 and CDR2 from the germline V gene are MNHEY and SMNVEV (reference sequence). The CDR3 runs to 13 residues. CDR3 in amino acids: CASSPGGRSVAFF. The CDR3 coding sequence is TGTGCCAGCAGTCCTGGGGGACGATCAGTAGCTTTCTTT.

The rearrangement uses TRBV7-9 and TRBJ1-2; the match to TRBD1 covers 7 bases. In germline, CDR1 is SEHNR, CDR2 FQNEAQ (reference sequence). V lost 7 bases to trimming and J lost 0 bases; unmatched junction nucleotides: 5. CDR3 length equals 14 residues. CDR3 protein: CASNRGQTNYGYTF. The DNA for the CDR3 is TGTGCCAGCAACCGGGGACAGACTAACTATGGCTACACCTTC.

V usage is TRBV12-3 or TRBV12-4 and J usage is TRBJ1-1; D unclear. This CDR3 is 13 amino acids long. Between the trimmed V and J ends, which lost 7 bases and 0 bases, there was a span of 9 bases. The CDR3 here is CASKLTLNTEAFF. Here the CDR3 DNA reads TGTGCCAGCAAGTTAACTTTGAACACTGAAGCTTTCTTT.

The chain carries TRBV7-6 and TRBJ2-7; D unclear. Deletions cut 5 bases from V and 3 bases from J, with 17 bases between. Germline V lookup: CDR1 SGHVS, CDR2 FNYEAQ. CDR3 length: 15 amino acids. The CDR3, as DNA: TGTGCCAGCAGCGACCGGACCTCTGGGCTCTACGAGCAGTACTTC. It translates to CASSDRTSGLYEQYF.

The chain recombines TRBV30 with TRBJ1-2; possible D gene TRBD1, 5 bases. The CDR3 loop spans 12 amino acids. Trimming removed 0 bases at V and 7 bases at J, with 9 bases between. Germline lookup yields CDR1 GTSNPN and CDR2 SVGIG (reference sequence). Written as DNA, the CDR3 is TGTGCCTGGAGTGTACCGGGGACTGGCTACACCTTC. This encodes CAWSVPGTGYTF.

The chain carries TRBV5-8 and TRBJ2-7, with unresolved D. CDR3 length: 15 amino acids. CDR1 SGHTS and CDR2 YDEGEE come from the germline V gene. V lost 0 bases and J lost 0, with 10 bases in between. The CDR3 region is CASSLGRVGSYEQYF. The CDR3 DNA follows: TGTGCCAGCAGCTTGGGTCGGGTCGGCTCCTACGAGCAGTACTTC.

The CDR3 region is CASSQRTGAYEKLFF. The DNA for the CDR3 is TGTGCCAGCAGCCAAAGGACGGGGGCGTACGAAAAACTGTTTTTT. V and J are TRBV14 and TRBJ1-4; tentative D call: TRBD1 (6 bases). CDR1 is SGHDN, CDR2 FVKESK, per germline. Deletions cut 2 bases from V and 8 bases from J, with 15 bases between. The CDR3 runs 15 residues.

This clone was observed a handful of times. V usage is TRBV19 and J usage is TRBJ2-1, with D perhaps matching TRBD1 (6 bases). V lost 7 bases, J lost 9 bases, and 16 bases lay in between. Per the germline V gene, CDR1 is LNHDA and CDR2 is SQIVND (reference sequence). This CDR3 has 13 residues. CDR3 nucleotides: TGTGCCAGTACTAACACAGGGTTCGGTGAGCAGTTCTTC. Its protein is CASTNTGFGEQFF. The full variable domain, its missing parts supplied by reference TRBV19 and TRBJ2-1, is DGGITQSPKYLFRKEGQNVTLSCEQNLNHDAMYWYRQDPGQGLRLIYYSQIVNDFQKGDIAEGYSVSREKKESFPLTVTSAQKNPTAFYLCASTNTGFGEQFFGPGTRLTVL.

The chain combines TRBV6-2 or TRBV6-3 with TRBJ1-3, with D unresolved. V was trimmed by 5 bases and J by 0 bases, leaving 14 bases between them. The CDR3 is 16 amino acids. The V gene's germline CDR1 is MNHEY and CDR2 SVGEGT. DNA of the CDR3: TGTGCCAGCAGTGCCGACCGGAGCTACTCTGGAAACACCATATATTTT. Translated, it gives CASSADRSYSGNTIYF.

This chain connects TRBV29-1 to TRBJ2-7; D remains unclear. Looked up from germline, CDR1 is SQVTM and CDR2 is ANQGSEA. The CDR3 extends over 12 amino acids. Trimming stripped 4 bases from V and 6 bases from J, with 13 bases between. As DNA, the CDR3 is TGCAGCGTTGTTCGGGCGTTCGGCGAGCAGTACTTC. It translates to CSVVRAFGEQYF.

This chain connects TRBV18 to TRBJ2-3; 14 bases are a match to TRBD2. Germline lookup yields CDR1 KGHSH and CDR2 LQKENI. V shed 4 bases, J shed 4 bases, and the junction held 4 bases outside the gene matches. This CDR3 comprises 16 residues. The CDR3 DNA follows: TGTGCCAGCTCACTAGGACTAGCGGGGGGCGCAGATACGCAGTATTTT. Translated, it gives CASSLGLAGGADTQYF. The full variable domain, in which reference TRBV18 and TRBJ2-3 provide the parts outside the CDR3, is NAGVMQNPRHLVRRRGQEARLRCSPMKGHSHVYWYRQLPEEGLKFMVYLQKENIIDESGMPKERFSAEFPKEGPSILRIQQVVRGDSAAYFCASSLGLAGGADTQYFGPGTRLTVL.

V and J are TRBV4-3 and TRBJ1-1; the D is unclear. The CDR3 extends over 14 amino acids. Germline CDR1 is LGHNA and CDR2 is YSLEER. Trimming took 1 base from V and 3 from J, leaving 9 bases between them. CDR3 in DNA: TGCGCCAGCAGCCAAGTGGGTCTAGACACTGAAGCTTTCTTT. Amino acids: CASSQVGLDTEAFF.

This clone was counted between two and nine times. The chain carries TRBV5-1 and TRBJ1-2; TRBD1 might be the D (5 bases). V was trimmed by 0 bases and J by 2 bases, leaving 11 bases between them. Germline CDR1 reads SGHRS; CDR2 reads YFSETQ. This CDR3 has 15 residues. The DNA for the CDR3 is TGCGCCAGCAGCTTGGTTCAGGGCGCAAACTATGGCTACACCTTC. Its translation is CASSLVQGANYGYTF.

This chain joins TRBV28 and TRBJ1-2, with D possibly being TRBD1 (6 bases). This CDR3 spans 14 amino acids. Germline V CDR1 and CDR2: MDHEN, SYDVKM. The V end lost 4 bases, the J end lost 4 bases, and 13 bases lay between the germline ends. CDR3 amino acids: CASSSTGYGYGYTF. The CDR3 bases are TGTGCCAGCAGTTCAACAGGGTATGGCTATGGCTACACCTTC.

CDR3 sequence reads: CASSPTKITDTQYF. CDR3 coding DNA: TGCGCCAGCAGCCCGACAAAAATCACAGATACGCAGTATTTT. The gene calls are TRBV5-1 and TRBJ2-3; D is unresolved. CDR1 SGHRS and CDR2 YFSETQ come from the germline V gene. Trimming cost V 4 bases and J 2 bases, with 11 bases left between them. CDR3 size: 14 residues.

The CDR3: CAWSGGDQPQHF. CDR3 DNA: TGTGCCTGGAGTGGGGGGGATCAGCCCCAGCATTTT. The rearrangement links TRBV30 to TRBJ1-5; D might be TRBD1 (5 bases). Trimming stripped 1 base from V and 5 bases from J, with 6 bases between. This CDR3 is built from 12 residues. CDR1 GTSNPN and CDR2 SVGIG come from the germline V gene (reference sequence).

The genes are TRBV6-5 and TRBJ1-6; maybe TRBD1 (5 bases). V lost 9 bases, J lost 4 bases, and 7 bases lay in between. The CDR3 spans 12 residues. Per germline, CDR1 MNHEY and CDR2 SVGAGI. The CDR3 loop reads CASGQYNSPLHF. CDR3 nucleotides: TGTGCCAGTGGACAATATAATTCACCCCTCCACTTT.